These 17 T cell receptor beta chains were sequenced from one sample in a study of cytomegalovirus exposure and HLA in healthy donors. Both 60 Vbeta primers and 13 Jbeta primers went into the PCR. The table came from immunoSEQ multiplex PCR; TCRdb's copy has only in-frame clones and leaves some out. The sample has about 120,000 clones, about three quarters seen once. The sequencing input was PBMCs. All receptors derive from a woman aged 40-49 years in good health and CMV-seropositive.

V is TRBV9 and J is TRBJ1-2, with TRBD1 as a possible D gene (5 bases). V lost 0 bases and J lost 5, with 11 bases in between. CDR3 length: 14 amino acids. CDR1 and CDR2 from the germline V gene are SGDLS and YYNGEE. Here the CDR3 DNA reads TGTGCCAGCAGCGTAGAGGGGATTCCTTATGGCTACACCTTC. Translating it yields CASSVEGIPYGYTF.

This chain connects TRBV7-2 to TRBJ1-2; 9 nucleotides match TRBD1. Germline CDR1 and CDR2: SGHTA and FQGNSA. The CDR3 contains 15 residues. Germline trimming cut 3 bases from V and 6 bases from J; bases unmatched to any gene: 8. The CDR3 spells CASSFTGTGSHGYTF. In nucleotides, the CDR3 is TGTGCCAGCAGCTTTACCGGGACAGGGTCCCATGGCTACACCTTC.

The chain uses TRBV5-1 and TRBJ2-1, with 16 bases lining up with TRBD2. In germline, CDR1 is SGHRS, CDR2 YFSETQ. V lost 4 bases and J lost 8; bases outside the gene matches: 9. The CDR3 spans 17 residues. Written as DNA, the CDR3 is TGCGCCAGCAGCGAGGGACTAGCGGGGGGGGTTGGCGATGAGCAGTTCTTC. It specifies CASSEGLAGGVGDEQFF.

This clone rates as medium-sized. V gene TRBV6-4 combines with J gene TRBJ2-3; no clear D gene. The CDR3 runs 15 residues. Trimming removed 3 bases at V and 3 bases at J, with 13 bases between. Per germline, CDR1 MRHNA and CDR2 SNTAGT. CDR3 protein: CASSESPAGTDTQYF. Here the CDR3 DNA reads TGTGCCAGCAGTGAAAGTCCAGCAGGAACAGATACGCAGTATTTT.

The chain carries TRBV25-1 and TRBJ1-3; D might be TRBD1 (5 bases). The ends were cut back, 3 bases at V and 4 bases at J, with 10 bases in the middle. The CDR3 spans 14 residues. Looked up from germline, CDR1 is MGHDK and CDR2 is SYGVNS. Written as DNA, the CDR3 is TGTGCCAGCAGTGAGGGGGGACTAGGAAACACCATATATTTT. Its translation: CASSEGGLGNTIYF.

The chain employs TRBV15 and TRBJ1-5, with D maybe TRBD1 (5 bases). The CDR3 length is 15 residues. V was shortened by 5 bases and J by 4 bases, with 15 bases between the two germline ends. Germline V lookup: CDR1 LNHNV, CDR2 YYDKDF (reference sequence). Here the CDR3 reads CATSLVFGGNQPQHF. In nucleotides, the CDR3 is TGTGCCACCAGCCTGGTATTCGGGGGAAATCAGCCCCAGCATTTT.

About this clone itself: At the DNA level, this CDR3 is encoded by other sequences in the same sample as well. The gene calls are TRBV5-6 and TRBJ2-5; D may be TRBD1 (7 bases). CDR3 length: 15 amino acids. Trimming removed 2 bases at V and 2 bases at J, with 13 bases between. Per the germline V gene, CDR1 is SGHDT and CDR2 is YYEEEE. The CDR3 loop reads CASSFAGTDQETQYF. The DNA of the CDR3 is TGTGCCAGCAGCTTCGCGGGGACAGATCAAGAGACCCAGTACTTC.

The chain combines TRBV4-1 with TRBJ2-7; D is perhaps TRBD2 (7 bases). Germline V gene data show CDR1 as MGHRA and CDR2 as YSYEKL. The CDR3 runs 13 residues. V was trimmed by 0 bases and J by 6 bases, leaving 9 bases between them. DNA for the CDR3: TGCGCCAGCAGCCAAGAGGGGGGGCTCGAGCAGTACTTC. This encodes CASSQEGGLEQYF.

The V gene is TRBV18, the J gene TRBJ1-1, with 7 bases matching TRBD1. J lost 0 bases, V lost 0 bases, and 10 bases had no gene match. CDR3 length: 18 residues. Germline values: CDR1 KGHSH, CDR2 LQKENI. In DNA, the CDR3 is TGTGCCAGCTCACCACCGCCTTCTCCCGGACAGGTGAACACTGAAGCTTTCTTT. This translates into CASSPPPSPGQVNTEAFF.

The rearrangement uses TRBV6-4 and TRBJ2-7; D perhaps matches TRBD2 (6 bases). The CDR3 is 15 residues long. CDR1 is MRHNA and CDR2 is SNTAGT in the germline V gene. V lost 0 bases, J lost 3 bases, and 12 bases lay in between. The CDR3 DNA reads TGTGCCAGCAGTGACTCGATCACGGGAGTCTACGAGCAGTACTTC. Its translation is CASSDSITGVYEQYF.

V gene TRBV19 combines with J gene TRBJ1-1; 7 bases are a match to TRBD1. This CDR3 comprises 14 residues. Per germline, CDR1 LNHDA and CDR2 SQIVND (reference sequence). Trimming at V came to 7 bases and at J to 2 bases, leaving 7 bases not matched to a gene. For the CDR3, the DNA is TGTGCCAGTAAAGGGAACAGGGGTAACACTGAAGCTTTCTTT. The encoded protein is CASKGNRGNTEAFF.

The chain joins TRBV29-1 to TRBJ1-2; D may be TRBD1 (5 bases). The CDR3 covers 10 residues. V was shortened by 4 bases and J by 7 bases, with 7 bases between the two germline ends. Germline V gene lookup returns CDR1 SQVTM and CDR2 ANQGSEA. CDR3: CSVGQSGYTF. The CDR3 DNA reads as TGCAGCGTTGGACAGTCTGGCTACACCTTC.

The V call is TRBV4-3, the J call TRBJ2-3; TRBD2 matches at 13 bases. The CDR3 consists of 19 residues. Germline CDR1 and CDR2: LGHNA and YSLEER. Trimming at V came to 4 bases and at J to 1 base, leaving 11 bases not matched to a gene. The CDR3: CASSLRTSGGIYGTDTQYF. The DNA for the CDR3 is TGCGCCAGCAGCCTCAGGACTAGCGGGGGTATCTATGGCACAGATACGCAGTATTTT.

The CDR3 reads CASSFRFQRGSNTEAFF. The CDR3 DNA is TGTGCCAGCAGCTTCCGCTTTCAACGGGGGAGTAACACTGAAGCTTTCTTT. The chain joins TRBV7-8 to TRBJ1-1; D is perhaps TRBD1 (5 bases). Germline V gives CDR1 SGHVS, CDR2 FQNEAQ. This CDR3 is 17 amino acids long. Trimming shortened V by 3 bases and J by 2 bases, and 19 bases separated the two germline ends.

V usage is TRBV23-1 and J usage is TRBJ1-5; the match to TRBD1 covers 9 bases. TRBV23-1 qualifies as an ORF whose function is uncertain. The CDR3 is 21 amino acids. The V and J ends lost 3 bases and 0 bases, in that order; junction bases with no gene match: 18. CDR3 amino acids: CASSQFPGQGPRLYSNQPQHF. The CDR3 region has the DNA TGCGCCAGCAGTCAGTTCCCGGGACAGGGCCCGCGCCTCTATAGCAATCAGCCCCAGCATTTT.

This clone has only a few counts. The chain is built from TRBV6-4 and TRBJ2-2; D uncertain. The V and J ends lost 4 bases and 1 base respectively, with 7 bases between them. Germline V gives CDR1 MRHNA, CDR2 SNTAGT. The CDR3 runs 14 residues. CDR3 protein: CASSVGGNTGELFF. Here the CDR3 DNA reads TGTGCCAGCAGTGTCGGCGGGAACACCGGGGAGCTGTTTTTT.

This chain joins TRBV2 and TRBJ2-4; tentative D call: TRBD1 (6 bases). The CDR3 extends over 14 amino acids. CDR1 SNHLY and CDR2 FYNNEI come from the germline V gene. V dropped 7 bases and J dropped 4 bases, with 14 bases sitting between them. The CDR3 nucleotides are TGTGCCAGCACCGGTCGGACAGAGAAAAACATTCAGTACTTC. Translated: CASTGRTEKNIQYF.